This is a list of T cell receptor beta chains from one sample in a study of T cell responses to AZD1222 COVID-19 vaccine. The assay was immunoSEQ multiplex PCR, and TCRdb's table has in-frame clones only and misses some. This sample yields approximately 170,000 clones, of which under 95% are seen a single time; about 4.6% belongs to the top ten. The sequenced sample was peripheral blood, obtained 28 days after the second AZD1222 dose. Source of these receptors: an adult who received the AZD1222 COVID-19 vaccine. CDR3s include the opening cysteine and the closing phenylalanine or tryptophan. D genes are given only for firm matches. The listing skips clone size in some rows; elsewhere it reads once, few, many or a size class.

CDR3nt,CDR3aa,abundance,j_gene,v_gene,d_gene,len
TGTGCCAGCAGTCGCCTGGGAAACACCATATATTTT,CASSRLGNTIYF,.,TRBJ1-3,TRBV6-5,.,12
TGTGCCAGCAGCCTTATAGGGATTGAGAATGGCTACACCTTC,CASSLIGIENGYTF,.,TRBJ1-2,TRBV7-6,.,14
TGCGCCAGCAGCCTCGGGGTAGGGGCGGATGAAAAACTGTTTTTT,CASSLGVGADEKLFF,.,TRBJ1-4,TRBV5-1,.,15
TGTGCCAGCAGCGGGACCGGGACTAGCGTCTACGAGCAGTACTTC,CASSGTGTSVYEQYF,.,TRBJ2-7,TRBV13,TRBD2,15
TGTGCCAGCAGCTCTTTTCACACTGAAGCTTTCTTT,CASSSFHTEAFF,.,TRBJ1-1,TRBV7-9,.,12
TGCGCCAGCAGCCCTTCACTGGGAGTTAATCAGCCCCAGCATTTT,CASSPSLGVNQPQHF,.,TRBJ1-5,TRBV4-3,.,15
TGTGCCAGCAGCCCGGCTGGGACTAGCGGCTCCTACGAGCAGTACTTC,CASSPAGTSGSYEQYF,.,TRBJ2-7,TRBV4-2,TRBD2,16
TGTGCCAGCAGCTTTGGGGGGACTAGCGGGAGTAACGAGCAGTACTTC,CASSFGGTSGSNEQYF,.,TRBJ2-7,TRBV7-9,TRBD2,16
TGTGCCAGCAGAGCCCAGGGAGGGGGATCCTACGAGCAGTACTTC,CASRAQGGGSYEQYF,.,TRBJ2-7,TRBV7-2,.,15
TGCGCCAGCAGCCGCTCGGGACAGCCCACAGATACGCAGTATTTT,CASSRSGQPTDTQYF,.,TRBJ2-3,TRBV4-3,TRBD1,15
TGTGCCAGCAGCCGGGACAGGATGAACTATGGCTACACCTTC,CASSRDRMNYGYTF,once,TRBJ1-2,TRBV11-1,TRBD1,14
TGTGCCAGCAGTATAGAAGCGGGGGGCACCGGGGAGCTGTTTTTT,CASSIEAGGTGELFF,.,TRBJ2-2,TRBV27,TRBD2,15
TGTGCCAGCAGTCCACTCCCGGGAAAAACTAACTATGGCTACACCTTC,CASSPLPGKTNYGYTF,.,TRBJ1-2,TRBV27,.,16
TGTGCCAGCAGCTGGGACGGGGGTCAGCCCCAGCATTTT,CASSWDGGQPQHF,.,TRBJ1-5,TRBV7-2,.,13
TGTGCCAGCAGCTTAAGGTCCGGGGGGCTTCGGGCCAACGTCCTGACTTTC,CASSLRSGGLRANVLTF,.,TRBJ2-6,TRBV5-6,.,17
TGTGCCAGCAGCCGACAGTTGAACACTGAAGCTTTCTTT,CASSRQLNTEAFF,few,TRBJ1-1,TRBV11-2,.,13
TGTGCCAGCACTTTTGGGGCTAGCGGGAGTAATGAGCAGTTCTTC,CASTFGASGSNEQFF,.,TRBJ2-1,TRBV28,TRBD2,15
TGTGCCAGCAGCCAGCCGAACACTGAAGCTTTCTTT,CASSQPNTEAFF,.,TRBJ1-1,TRBV3-1/TRBV3-2,.,12
TGTGCCAGCAGCCCCTACTCCTACGAGCAGTACTTC,CASSPYSYEQYF,.,TRBJ2-7,TRBV7-9,.,12
TGTGCCAGCAGTCCCCTTCTCGGGGCCACTGAAGCTTTCTTT,CASSPLLGATEAFF,.,TRBJ1-1,TRBV28,.,14
TGTGCCAGCAGCCAGATCAGGACAGGGCAAGAGACCCAGTACTTC,CASSQIRTGQETQYF,.,TRBJ2-5,TRBV3-1/TRBV3-2,TRBD1,15
TGTGCCAGCAGCTCAAGACGGGTGGGCGGGATGAACAATGAGCAGTTCTTC,CASSSRRVGGMNNEQFF,.,TRBJ2-1,TRBV7-2,.,17
TGCGCCAGCAGCCTGGGGACAGGGGGCGGCAATCAGCCCCAGCATTTT,CASSLGTGGGNQPQHF,.,TRBJ1-5,TRBV4-1,TRBD1,16
TGTGCCAGCAGCCAGCGGGGGGTGGGCAATCAGCCCCAGCATTTT,CASSQRGVGNQPQHF,.,TRBJ1-5,TRBV28,.,15
TGCGCCAGCAGCTTGGGGGAGGGACAGGGGATGCACGAGCAGTACTTC,CASSLGEGQGMHEQYF,.,TRBJ2-7,TRBV5-1,TRBD1,16
TGTGCCAGCACCAAGATAAGCTACGAGCAGTACTTC,CASTKISYEQYF,once,TRBJ2-7,TRBV21-1,.,12
TGTGCCAGCAGTGAACCCGGGACAGGGGGGCCAGCTTTCTTT,CASSEPGTGGPAFF,.,TRBJ1-1,TRBV6-1,TRBD1,14
TGTGCCAGCAGCCTCAGACTAGCGGGAACTACCTCCTACAATGAGCAGTTCTTC,CASSLRLAGTTSYNEQFF,.,TRBJ2-1,TRBV4-2,TRBD2,18
TGTGCCAGCAGCCAAGTACGCCACGTTCTTGAGACCCAGTACTTC,CASSQVRHVLETQYF,.,TRBJ2-5,TRBV14,.,15
TGTGCCAGCAGCTGGACTTCGTCCTACAATGAGCAGTTCTTC,CASSWTSSYNEQFF,.,TRBJ2-1,TRBV7-9,.,14
TGCGCCAGCAGCCAAGAGGGAGGACCTTCGGCAGATACGCAGTATTTT,CASSQEGGPSADTQYF,.,TRBJ2-3,TRBV4-3,.,16
TGTGCCAGCAGCCCCGGACAGGGGTTGGGAAACACCATATATTTT,CASSPGQGLGNTIYF,.,TRBJ1-3,TRBV7-2,TRBD1,15
TGTGCCAGCAGTTTAGCGGGACCCACAGATACGCAGTATTTT,CASSLAGPTDTQYF,.,TRBJ2-3,TRBV28,.,14
TGTGCCAGCAGCCAAGGAGGGGTGTATGGCTACACCTTC,CASSQGGVYGYTF,.,TRBJ1-2,TRBV14,.,13
TGTGCCAGCAGCCGGGACGCTATCACAGATACGCAGTATTTT,CASSRDAITDTQYF,.,TRBJ2-3,TRBV3-1/TRBV3-2,.,14
TGTGCCAGTAGTATCTACAGGGATAACACTGAAGCTTTCTTT,CASSIYRDNTEAFF,.,TRBJ1-1,TRBV19,.,14
TGTGCCAGCAGTTTCAGCGGCACAGATACGCAGTATTTT,CASSFSGTDTQYF,.,TRBJ2-3,TRBV27,.,13
TGTGCCACCAGCCCCCCCGGGGGTAGGTCCACCGCCGGGGAGCTGTTTTTT,CATSPPGGRSTAGELFF,.,TRBJ2-2,TRBV15,.,17
TGTGCCAGCTCACCACTAGCGGGCACAGATACGCAGTATTTT,CASSPLAGTDTQYF,.,TRBJ2-3,TRBV18,.,14
TGTGCCAGCAGTTTATCGGGGAGGAACTCCTACGAGCAGTACTTC,CASSLSGRNSYEQYF,.,TRBJ2-7,TRBV27,.,15
TGTGCCAGCAGCTTGGGGCACCCACTGAGGTATGGCTACACCTTC,CASSLGHPLRYGYTF,.,TRBJ1-2,TRBV11-2,.,15
TGTGCCAGCGGGACAGGGAATGGTGGAAACACCATATATTTT,CASGTGNGGNTIYF,.,TRBJ1-3,TRBV6-5,TRBD1,14
TGTGCCAGCAGTGCCTTTAGCGGGAGCGTCTACAATGAGCAGTTCTTC,CASSAFSGSVYNEQFF,once,TRBJ2-1,TRBV3-1/TRBV3-2,TRBD2,16
TGTGCCACCAGCAGGGATTATAATTCACCCCTCCACTTT,CATSRDYNSPLHF,.,TRBJ1-6,TRBV15,.,13
TGTGCCAGCAGCGCGAGAGGGGACAGGGCCCCTGGTTCACCCCTCCACTTT,CASSARGDRAPGSPLHF,.,TRBJ1-6,TRBV9,TRBD1,17
TGCACCAGCAGCCAAGGACTAGCGGATACGGGGCTAGCCAAAAACATTCAGTACTTC,CTSSQGLADTGLAKNIQYF,.,TRBJ2-4,TRBV1,.,19
TGTGCCAGCAGCTTGGAGGACCGGGTTAGCGGGAGTGGTGAGCAGTACTTC,CASSLEDRVSGSGEQYF,.,TRBJ2-7,TRBV5-8,TRBD2,17
TGTGCCAGCAGCCAAGATCGTATCTGGTACTCTGGAAACACCATATATTTT,CASSQDRIWYSGNTIYF,.,TRBJ1-3,TRBV3-1/TRBV3-2,.,17
TGTGCCAGCAGCCAAGAAAGCGGTAGCTCCTACGAGCAGTACTTC,CASSQESGSSYEQYF,few,TRBJ2-7,TRBV4-2,.,15
TGCAGCGTTGAAGCCACAGGGCCGGCGGAGCAGTTCTTC,CSVEATGPAEQFF,.,TRBJ2-1,TRBV29-1,.,13
TGTGCCAGCAGTTACTCGGCTAGCGGAGGACCCACAGATACGCAGTATTTT,CASSYSASGGPTDTQYF,.,TRBJ2-3,TRBV6-2/TRBV6-3,TRBD2,17
TGTGCCAGCAGCGTAATAGCGGGAGGGCCCGGTGAGCAGTTCTTC,CASSVIAGGPGEQFF,few,TRBJ2-1,TRBV9,TRBD2,15
TGTGCCAGCAGCTTAAACAGGGATACCTATGGCTACACCTTC,CASSLNRDTYGYTF,.,TRBJ1-2,TRBV7-9,.,14